The 20 T cell receptor beta chains below come from one sample, sequenced in a study of metastatic and nonmetastatic thyroid tumors. Through MiXCR, TCRdb re-clonotyped the PCR reads. The data hold over 15,000 clones, with approximately 27% observed a single time. Patients underwent thyroid surgery, and none had received any treatment before it. The sample taken for sequencing was tumor tissue. These receptors were collected from a female donor with papillary thyroid cancer or a benign thyroid nodule (not recorded which). Some clones in this sample may be carry-over from other donors' samples.

This clone was observed many times. This chain uses TRBV20-1 with TRBJ1-3; D ambiguous. This CDR3 has 13 residues. Trimming pared 4 bases from V and 4 bases from J, leaving 11 bases between. CDR1 is DFQATT and CDR2 is SNEGSKA in the germline V gene (reference sequence). CDR3 loop: CSAKIQSGNTIYF. The CDR3 DNA reads TGCAGTGCTAAAATCCAGTCAGGAAACACCATATATTTT.

Remarks on this clone: At one end, the junction sequence differs from germline, possibly due to a read error. This rearrangement joins TRBV24-1 to TRBJ1-2; possible D gene TRBD1, 5 bases. The CDR3 contains 14 residues. The germline V gene has CDR1 KGHDR and CDR2 SFDVKD. CDR3 DNA sequence: TGTGCCACCAGTGATTTCCCGGGACGGCATGGCTACATCTTC. It specifies CATSDFPGRHGYIF.

This clone was detected many times. The rearrangement uses TRBV7-3 and TRBJ2-3, with D unclear. V was shortened by 3 bases and J by 1 base, with 5 bases between the two germline ends. The CDR3 has 13 amino acids. Germline V gene data show CDR1 as SGHTA and CDR2 as FQGTGA. CDR3 DNA sequence: TGTGCCAGCAGCTTTGTGGGCACAGATACGCAGTATTTT. It codes for CASSFVGTDTQYF. Using reference TRBV7-3 and TRBJ2-3 for the parts outside the CDR3, the full variable domain is GAGVSQTPSNKVTEKGKYVELRCDPISGHTALYWYRQSLGQGPEFLIYFQGTGAADDSGLPNDRFFAVRPEGSVSTLKIQRTERGDSAVYLCASSFVGTDTQYFGPGTRLTVL.

The V gene is TRBV20-1, the J gene TRBJ2-1; D is unclear. CDR3 length equals 13 residues. V was clipped by 6 bases and J by 5 bases, with 14 bases between them. Germline V gene sequence: CDR1 DFQATT, CDR2 SNEGSKA (reference sequence). The DNA of the CDR3 is TGCAGTGCCTGTTGGTCCGAGAACAATGAGCAGTTCTTC. Residues: CSACWSENNEQFF.

This clone was counted only a few times. The CDR3 loop reads CAISFLTGVIGYGYTF. Written as DNA, the CDR3 is TGTGCCATCAGCTTCCTGACAGGGGTAATTGGCTATGGCTACACCTTC. The rearrangement uses TRBV10-3 and TRBJ1-2, with TRBD1 matching over 8 bases. Germline V gene lookup returns CDR1 ENHRY and CDR2 SYGVKD. This CDR3 is 16 amino acids long. Trimming took 6 bases from V and 4 from J; bases not matched to a gene: 13.

The chain couples TRBV19 to TRBJ2-5, with D hard to call. The germline gives CDR1 LNHDA, CDR2 SQIVND (reference sequence). The CDR3 has 13 residues. Trimming removed 3 bases at V and 1 base at J, with 6 bases between. The CDR3 DNA follows: TGTGCCAGTAGTATGGATTTCCAAGAGACCCAGTACTTC. Protein product: CASSMDFQETQYF. Combining the CDR3 with reference TRBV19 and TRBJ2-5 gives the whole variable domain DGGITQSPKYLFRKEGQNVTLSCEQNLNHDAMYWYRQDPGQGLRLIYYSQIVNDFQKGDIAEGYSVSREKKESFPLTVTSAQKNPTAFYLCASSMDFQETQYFGPGTRLLVL.

This clone was seen a few times. The rearrangement uses TRBV6-1 and TRBJ2-2, with TRBD1 identical over 9 bases. Germline CDR1 is MNHNS and CDR2 is SASEGT. There are 14 residues in the CDR3. V lost 5 bases to trimming and J lost 6 bases; unmatched junction nucleotides: 4. In DNA form, the CDR3 reads TGTGCCAGCAGTTGGGACAGGGTTGCCGGGGAGCTGTTTTTT. Protein product: CASSWDRVAGELFF.

V gene TRBV24-1 combines with J gene TRBJ2-7, with TRBD2 matching 13 bases. This CDR3 is built from 20 residues. Germline V lookup: CDR1 KGHDR, CDR2 SFDVKD. V lost 9 bases to trimming and J lost 6 bases; unmatched junction nucleotides: 25. CDR3 DNA: TGTGCCACCGCGGGGCGCGACACTCGCGGGGCCGGGACTAGCGGGGTCGAGCAGTACTTC. It translates to CATAGRDTRGAGTSGVEQYF.

V and J are TRBV5-1 and TRBJ2-7; D uncertain. V lost 1 base and J 5 bases, leaving 16 bases between the germline ends. CDR1 and CDR2 from the germline V gene are SGHRS and YFSETQ. The CDR3 is made up of 15 amino acids. The CDR3 protein is CASSLSLGIRDEQYF. CDR3 bases: TGCGCCAGCAGCTTGTCCCTCGGTATAAGAGACGAGCAGTACTTC.

This clone appeared a single time. CDR3 region: CSATLTGGAQHF. The CDR3 DNA is TGCAGTGCTACCCTTACAGGGGGGGCCCAGCATTTT. The V gene is TRBV20-1, the J gene TRBJ1-5; 8 nucleotides agree with TRBD1. CDR1 and CDR2 from the germline V gene are DFQATT and SNEGSKA (reference sequence). Unmatched junction bases numbered 7, after V lost 4 bases and J lost 11 bases. The CDR3 is made up of 12 amino acids.

This clone occurred many times. The V gene is TRBV5-1, the J gene TRBJ1-3; the D gene is possibly TRBD1 (6 bases). Trimming left V 4 bases short and J 6 bases short, with 14 bases between. Germline V gives CDR1 SGHRS, CDR2 YFSETQ. The CDR3 loop spans 14 amino acids. The chain's CDR3 is CASSPGQPKNTIYF. The CDR3 DNA sequence: TGCGCCAGCAGCCCGGGACAACCAAAAAACACCATATATTTT.

This clone was counted many times. The chain couples TRBV7-2 to TRBJ2-4; D is unresolved. The length of the CDR3 is 14 residues. Trimming removed 0 bases from V and 0 bases from J, with 3 bases in between. Germline V CDR1 and CDR2: SGHTA, FQGNSA. The CDR3: CASSLAGAKNIQYF. Written as DNA, the CDR3 is TGTGCCAGCAGCTTAGCGGGAGCCAAAAACATTCAGTACTTC. The whole variable domain, filled in from reference TRBV7-2 and TRBJ2-4, reads GAGVSQSPSNKVTEKGKDVELRCDPISGHTALYWYRQSLGQGLEFLIYFQGNSAPDKSGLPSDRFSAERTGGSVSTLTIQRTQQEDSAVYLCASSLAGAKNIQYFGAGTRLSVL.

The sample holds many counts of this clone. The chain recombines TRBV19 with TRBJ1-4, with no clear D. CDR1 and CDR2 (germline): LNHDA, SQIVND (reference sequence). The length of the CDR3 is 13 residues. V lost 3 bases and J 8 bases, leaving 10 bases between the germline ends. CDR3 sequence: CASSIRVGEKLFF. Written as DNA, the CDR3 is TGTGCCAGTAGTATTAGGGTGGGGGAAAAACTGTTTTTT.

CDR3 loop: CSASKTGKVSNQPQHF. In DNA form, the CDR3 reads TGCAGTGCTAGTAAGACGGGGAAGGTTAGCAATCAGCCCCAGCATTTT. The chain employs TRBV20-1 and TRBJ1-5, with D uncertain. The germline V gene encodes CDR1 DFQATT and CDR2 SNEGSKA (reference sequence). The CDR3 spans 16 residues. V shed 3 bases and J shed 0 bases, with 15 bases lying between them.

There are many counts of this clone. A much larger clone differs from this one at a single base, so this may be a read error. Since no conserved phenylalanine or tryptophan closes the CDR3, a read error is the likely cause. Distinct nucleotide sequences in the sample also encode this CDR3. The chain employs TRBV6-1 and TRBJ2-2; the D is unclear. V lost 2 bases, J lost 6 bases, and 7 bases lay in between. Per germline, CDR1 MNHNS and CDR2 SASEGT. CDR3 size: 13 residues. Here the CDR3 reads CASSEPPSGELFL. The CDR3 DNA reads TGTGCCAGCAGTGAACCCCCCTCCGGGGAGCTGTTTCTT.

This chain uses TRBV28 with TRBJ2-1, with a weak D call TRBD2 (5 bases). The ends were cut back, 2 bases at V and 6 bases at J, with 11 bases in the middle. The germline CDR1 and CDR2 sequences are MDHEN and SYDVKM. The CDR3 is 14 residues long. This CDR3 is CASSLELGSNEQFF. The CDR3 DNA reads TGTGCCAGCAGTTTAGAACTAGGGAGCAATGAGCAGTTCTTC.

V gene TRBV3-1 combines with J gene TRBJ2-2, with D hard to call. The CDR3 length is 12 residues. V gave up 4 bases and J gave up 4 bases, with 4 bases separating them. Germline loops: CDR1 LGHDT, CDR2 YNNKEL (reference sequence). This CDR3 is CASSPSTGELFF. CDR3 nucleotide sequence: TGTGCCAGCAGCCCTAGCACCGGGGAGCTGTTTTTT.

The sample holds many counts of this clone. The J gene is TRBJ2-1, the V gene TRBV5-1, with TRBD2 as a possible D gene (5 bases). Germline CDR1 SGHRS, CDR2 YFSETQ. V lost 1 base to trimming and J lost 8 bases, with 13 bases between them. The CDR3 loop spans 14 amino acids. The DNA of the CDR3 is TGCGCCAGCAGCTTGAGAGCGGAAGGATATGAGCAGTTCTTC. Its translation: CASSLRAEGYEQFF.

This clone was seen repeatedly, ten times or more. This sequence joins TRBV5-1 and TRBJ2-3; maybe TRBD1 (6 bases). Germline CDR1 SGHRS, CDR2 YFSETQ. The germline V and J ends were trimmed by 0 bases and 6 bases, with 8 bases remaining between them. The CDR3 loop spans 13 amino acids. This CDR3 is CASSLARGDTQYF. As DNA, the CDR3 is TGCGCCAGCAGCTTGGCTAGGGGGGATACGCAGTATTTT.

As for this clone: A single base separates this from a much larger clone, so it may be a read error. V and J are TRBV9 and TRBJ2-3; a weak D match, TRBD1 (6 bases). Germline CDR1 and CDR2: SGDLS and YYNGEE. The CDR3 contains 17 residues. CDR3 protein: CVSSVEGRWGQGDTQYF. Here the CDR3 DNA reads TGTGTCAGCAGCGTAGAGGGTCGGTGGGGGCAAGGAGATACGCAGTATTTT.